This T cell receptor (beta chain) was observed in a study of cytomegalovirus exposure and HLA in healthy donors. PCR amplification relied on 60 Vbeta primers (plus 13 Jbeta primers). Repertoires were generated with immunoSEQ multiplex PCR, while TCRdb's copy carries only in-frame clones and drops some. Seen here are 150,000 or so clones, approximately 85% observed once, and the top ten hold about a tenth. Trimming took 5 bases from V and 6 from J, leaving 9 bases between them. This CDR3 comprises 13 residues. The V gene's germline CDR1 is SGHTS and CDR2 YDEGEE. The TCR sequence derives from a man between 18 and 35 years old in good health and CMV-seropositive. Sequencing was done on a sample of PBMCs. J is TRBJ1-6 and V is TRBV5-8, with TRBD1 as a possible D gene (6 bases). In DNA form, the CDR3 reads TGTGCCAGCAGGGCACAGGGTAATTCACCCCTCCACTTT. Translating gives CASRAQGNSPLHF. Based on the CDR3 plus reference TRBV5-8 and TRBJ1-6, the full variable domain is EAGVTQSPTHLIKTRGQQATLRCSPISGHTSVYWYQQALGLGLQFLLWYDEGEERNRGNFPPRFSGRQFPNYSSELNVNALELEDSALYLCASRAQGNSPLHFGNGTRLTVT.